This TCR beta chain emerged from a study of OX40 agonist ivuxolimab in advanced cancers. Study details: Two cutaneous melanoma patients and one hepatocellular carcinoma patient, three in all, had partial responses.

This CDR3 spans 16 amino acids. Trimming took 3 bases from V and 7 from J; bases not matched to a gene: 11. In germline, CDR1 is SNHLY, CDR2 FYNNEI. Clones were sequenced by immunoSEQ multiplex PCR, and TCRdb holds only the in-frame ones, with some missing. Here the sample spans some 72,000 clones, approximately 90% being singletons. The sample was CD4+ or CD8+ T cells sorted from blood, taken in a trial of the OX40 agonist ivuxolimab. J is TRBJ1-2 and V is TRBV2; TRBD1 matches 10 bases. This TCR derives from an adult with an advanced solid tumor such as melanoma, head and neck, liver or kidney cancer. DNA for the CDR3: TGTGCCAGCAGTGATCTTCTAGGACAGGGGGTCCGTGGCTACACCTTC. Protein: CASSDLLGQGVRGYTF.